This T cell receptor (beta chain) was sequenced during a study of T cells after yellow fever vaccination. The germline V gene has CDR1 SGHRS and CDR2 YFSETQ. The CDR3 extends over 16 amino acids. V lost 1 base, J lost 8 bases, and 20 bases lay in between. TCRdb processed the 5' RACE reads anew with MiXCR; each CDR3 protein has one entry. The sample has around 360,000 distinct CDR3 sequences; 11% are singletons. The V gene is TRBV5-1, the J gene TRBJ2-3; TRBD1 is a possible D gene (5 bases). The source is a man younger than 35 who received the YFV17D yellow fever vaccine. The sample was PBMCs, taken on the day of the first yellow fever vaccination. DNA of the CDR3: TGCGCCAGCAGCTTGTGGGCCCTAATACAGGATGGTACGCAGTATTTT. This translates into CASSLWALIQDGTQYF.